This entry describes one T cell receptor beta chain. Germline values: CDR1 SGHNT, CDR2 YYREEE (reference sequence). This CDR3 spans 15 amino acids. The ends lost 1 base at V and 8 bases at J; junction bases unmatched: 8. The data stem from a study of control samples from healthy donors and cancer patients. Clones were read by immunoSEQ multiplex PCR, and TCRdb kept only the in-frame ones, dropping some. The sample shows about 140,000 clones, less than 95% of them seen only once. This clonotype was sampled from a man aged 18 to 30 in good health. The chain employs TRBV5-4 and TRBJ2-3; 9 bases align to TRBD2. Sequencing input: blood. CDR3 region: CASSLMIAGEGTQYF. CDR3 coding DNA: TGTGCCAGCAGCTTGATGATAGCGGGGGAAGGTACGCAGTATTTT.